This record concerns one T cell receptor beta chain sequence. Its antigen is unidentified. V lost 1 base and J lost 2; bases outside the gene matches: 5. Germline V gene sequence: CDR1 MNHEY, CDR2 SVGAGI. There are 15 residues in the CDR3. The sample is drawn from a study of shared clonotypes between healthy human individuals. For the study at large: Plates per donor: three CD4 naive, three CD4 memory, two CD8 naive, one CD8 memory. Notes on the study in general: Naive subsets generally exceeded memory subsets in estimated richness.

Only in-frame clones appear in the TCRdb table, and some are missing; sequencing was by immunoSEQ multiplex PCR. The sample lists about 1 million clones, around four fifths occurring once. CD4+ cells were split into CD45RA+ naive and CD45RA-negative memory subsets. The receptor was derived from a man between 18 and 29 years old in good health. The sample was memory CD4+ T cells sorted from blood. Described subset: CD45RA-negative fraction. The V call is TRBV6-5, the J call TRBJ2-7; 7 bases are shared with TRBD2. The CDR3 DNA reads as TGTGCCAGCAGTTACTTCGCGGGAGCGACCTACGAGCAGTACTTC. Protein product: CASSYFAGATYEQYF.